The rows below give T cell receptor beta chains drawn from one sample of a study of blood T cell repertoires in COVID-19. Assay: immunoSEQ multiplex PCR; the TCRdb copy retains only in-frame clones and omits some. The sample consists of roughly 100,000 clones, about four fifths of them appearing once. The material sequenced was peripheral blood. All receptors come from a human donor in a cohort sampled during active COVID-19. Both conserved end residues are part of each CDR3. A D gene is named only where the DNA matches it firmly. Only part of the rows carry a size: once, few, many, or a class if the clone is expanded.

clone_size: NA
v_call: TRBV7-2
d_call: TRBD2
j_call: TRBJ2-2
cdr3_nt: TGTGCCAGCAGCTCCTATAGCGGGGGGGGCACCGGGGAGCTGTTTTTT
cdr3_aa: CASSSYSGGGTGELFF

clone_size: NA
v_call: TRBV3-1/TRBV3-2
d_call: TRBD2
j_call: TRBJ2-5
cdr3_nt: TGTGCCAGCAGCCGGTGGCGAGCGGGGGGGTTGGAGACCCAGTACTTC
cdr3_aa: CASSRWRAGGLETQYF

clone_size: NA
v_call: TRBV5-1
d_call: NA
j_call: TRBJ2-2
cdr3_nt: TGCGCCAGCAGCGTGACGGGGACGAACACCGGGGAGCTGTTTTTT
cdr3_aa: CASSVTGTNTGELFF

clone_size: NA
v_call: TRBV7-9
d_call: NA
j_call: TRBJ1-4
cdr3_nt: TGTGCCAGCAGCGTAGGGACTGGCAGTAGCGAAAAACTGTTTTTT
cdr3_aa: CASSVGTGSSEKLFF

clone_size: NA
v_call: TRBV30
d_call: NA
j_call: TRBJ2-1
cdr3_nt: TGTGCCTGGAGGTCCCTCCCCCGAGGATTTGAGCAGTTCTTC
cdr3_aa: CAWRSLPRGFEQFF

clone_size: NA
v_call: TRBV6-2/TRBV6-3
d_call: TRBD2
j_call: TRBJ2-2
cdr3_nt: TGTGCCAGCAGTTGGGGAGGGGTTGGAAACACCGGGGAGCTGTTTTTT
cdr3_aa: CASSWGGVGNTGELFF

clone_size: NA
v_call: TRBV7-3
d_call: TRBD1
j_call: TRBJ1-2
cdr3_nt: TGTGCCAGCAGCGCCGACAGGGATGCGAACTATGGCTACACCTTC
cdr3_aa: CASSADRDANYGYTF

clone_size: NA
v_call: TRBV6-5
d_call: NA
j_call: TRBJ1-5
cdr3_nt: TGTGCCAGCAGTTACGTGGCAGGCAATCAGCCCCAGCATTTT
cdr3_aa: CASSYVAGNQPQHF

clone_size: NA
v_call: TRBV6-1
d_call: NA
j_call: TRBJ2-7
cdr3_nt: TGTGCCAGCAGTGAACTCCACGAGCAGTACTTC
cdr3_aa: CASSELHEQYF

clone_size: NA
v_call: TRBV9
d_call: TRBD1
j_call: TRBJ1-1
cdr3_nt: TGTGCCAGCAGCGTTCTCCAGGGGGCCTTGAACACTGAAGCTTTCTTT
cdr3_aa: CASSVLQGALNTEAFF

clone_size: NA
v_call: TRBV7-2
d_call: TRBD2
j_call: TRBJ2-3
cdr3_nt: TGTGCCAGCAGCTCCCTACTAGCGGGTAATACGCAGTATTTT
cdr3_aa: CASSSLLAGNTQYF

clone_size: NA
v_call: TRBV4-3
d_call: NA
j_call: TRBJ1-6
cdr3_nt: TGCGCCAGCAGCCAAGGGGGCGGGAGCTCCTATAATTCACCCCTCCACTTT
cdr3_aa: CASSQGGGSSYNSPLHF

clone_size: NA
v_call: TRBV6-4
d_call: NA
j_call: TRBJ1-2
cdr3_nt: TGTGCCAGCAGTGACCCCCCGCGGTACGCTCCCATCTATGGCTACACCTTC
cdr3_aa: CASSDPPRYAPIYGYTF

clone_size: NA
v_call: TRBV7-6
d_call: TRBD2
j_call: TRBJ2-1
cdr3_nt: TGTGCCAGCAGCCTTACTAGCGGGATACACAATGAGCAGTTCTTC
cdr3_aa: CASSLTSGIHNEQFF

clone_size: once
v_call: TRBV24-1
d_call: NA
j_call: TRBJ2-1
cdr3_nt: TGTGCCACCAGTGATCCAAAAGGAGGTTACAATGAGCAGTTCTTC
cdr3_aa: CATSDPKGGYNEQFF

clone_size: NA
v_call: TRBV5-1
d_call: NA
j_call: TRBJ2-1
cdr3_nt: TGCGCCAGCAGCCCCCTGGGGGCAGACTACAATGAGCAGTTCTTC
cdr3_aa: CASSPLGADYNEQFF

clone_size: NA
v_call: TRBV7-2
d_call: NA
j_call: TRBJ2-4
cdr3_nt: TGTGCCAGCAGCTTAGTAGGCGGGATTCAGTACTTC
cdr3_aa: CASSLVGGIQYF

clone_size: NA
v_call: TRBV10-3
d_call: TRBD2
j_call: TRBJ2-3
cdr3_nt: TGTGCCATCAGCGTTGGCGGCGGGGGGGCAGATACGCAGTATTTT
cdr3_aa: CAISVGGGGADTQYF

clone_size: NA
v_call: TRBV19
d_call: NA
j_call: TRBJ1-2
cdr3_nt: TGTGCCAGTCGGGCCCGGGGGGTCTATGGCTACACCTTC
cdr3_aa: CASRARGVYGYTF

clone_size: few
v_call: TRBV7-3
d_call: TRBD2
j_call: TRBJ2-3
cdr3_nt: TGTGCCAGCAGCTTAGTTGGGACTAGCGGGGCGAAAGATACGCAGTATTTT
cdr3_aa: CASSLVGTSGAKDTQYF

clone_size: NA
v_call: TRBV7-2
d_call: NA
j_call: TRBJ2-7
cdr3_nt: TGTGCCAGCAGCACACCACCGGGACTCCCCTACGAGCAGTACTTC
cdr3_aa: CASSTPPGLPYEQYF

clone_size: NA
v_call: TRBV3-1/TRBV3-2
d_call: TRBD1
j_call: TRBJ1-1
cdr3_nt: TGTGCCAGCGGTCACAGGGGGGCTAAGGACACTGAAGCTTTCTTT
cdr3_aa: CASGHRGAKDTEAFF

clone_size: NA
v_call: TRBV9
d_call: NA
j_call: TRBJ2-7
cdr3_nt: TGTGCCAGCAGCGTAGCAGACTCAACCTACGAGCAGTACTTC
cdr3_aa: CASSVADSTYEQYF

clone_size: NA
v_call: TRBV2
d_call: TRBD1
j_call: TRBJ1-1
cdr3_nt: TGTGCCAGCAGGACAGGGGGCACTGAAGCTTTCTTT
cdr3_aa: CASRTGGTEAFF

clone_size: NA
v_call: TRBV9
d_call: NA
j_call: TRBJ1-2
cdr3_nt: TGTGCCAGCAGCGCCACGTCCTGGGGTGGTCGGGGACTCTATGGCTACACCTTC
cdr3_aa: CASSATSWGGRGLYGYTF

clone_size: NA
v_call: TRBV3-1/TRBV3-2
d_call: NA
j_call: TRBJ2-5
cdr3_nt: TGTGCCAGCAGCCAAGGTCACAAACAAGAGACCCAGTACTTC
cdr3_aa: CASSQGHKQETQYF

clone_size: few
v_call: TRBV19
d_call: NA
j_call: TRBJ2-1
cdr3_nt: TGTGCCAGTATCCCCCGGACGGGGGGCTTGGAGCAGTTCTTC
cdr3_aa: CASIPRTGGLEQFF

clone_size: NA
v_call: TRBV19
d_call: TRBD1
j_call: TRBJ1-3
cdr3_nt: TGTGCCAGTACCTCTTCAGGGGGCGGTGGAAACACCATATATTTT
cdr3_aa: CASTSSGGGGNTIYF

clone_size: NA
v_call: TRBV5-1
d_call: NA
j_call: TRBJ1-2
cdr3_nt: TGCGCCAGCAGCTTGGCAGGGAACTATGGCTACACCTTC
cdr3_aa: CASSLAGNYGYTF

clone_size: NA
v_call: TRBV4-3
d_call: NA
j_call: TRBJ2-1
cdr3_nt: TGCGCCAGCAACTCGGGGGTGCGCTCCTACAATGAGCAGTTCTTC
cdr3_aa: CASNSGVRSYNEQFF

clone_size: NA
v_call: TRBV5-8
d_call: TRBD1
j_call: TRBJ1-4
cdr3_nt: TGTGCCAGCAGCACCCGACAGGGGAATAATGAAAAACTGTTTTTT
cdr3_aa: CASSTRQGNNEKLFF

clone_size: NA
v_call: TRBV9
d_call: NA
j_call: TRBJ1-1
cdr3_nt: TGTGCCAGCAGCGTAGACCCTGACAGGTCCCGGGCTTTCTTT
cdr3_aa: CASSVDPDRSRAFF

clone_size: NA
v_call: TRBV18
d_call: TRBD1
j_call: TRBJ1-2
cdr3_nt: TGTGCCAGCTCACCGACAGGGGATGGCTACACCTTC
cdr3_aa: CASSPTGDGYTF

clone_size: NA
v_call: TRBV7-3
d_call: TRBD1
j_call: TRBJ2-1
cdr3_nt: TGTGCCAGCAGCGACTTACTCCGGGACAGGACCATCTTCTTC
cdr3_aa: CASSDLLRDRTIFF

clone_size: NA
v_call: TRBV24-1
d_call: TRBD1
j_call: TRBJ1-5
cdr3_nt: TGTGCCACCCGGAGGACAGGGGACAATCAGCCCCAGCATTTT
cdr3_aa: CATRRTGDNQPQHF

clone_size: once
v_call: TRBV5-8
d_call: TRBD1
j_call: TRBJ2-2
cdr3_nt: TGTGCCAGCAGCTATGGACAGGGGAAAGTCACCGGGGAGCTGTTTTTT
cdr3_aa: CASSYGQGKVTGELFF

clone_size: NA
v_call: TRBV18
d_call: NA
j_call: TRBJ1-1
cdr3_nt: TGTGCCAGCTCACTCTCCGGGACACCTCTCAAGCACACTGAAGCTTTCTTT
cdr3_aa: CASSLSGTPLKHTEAFF

clone_size: NA
v_call: TRBV7-3
d_call: TRBD2
j_call: TRBJ2-2
cdr3_nt: TGTGCCAGCAGCCCCAAGGTGCGGGGGGCCACCGGGGAGCTGTTTTTT
cdr3_aa: CASSPKVRGATGELFF

clone_size: NA
v_call: TRBV7-2
d_call: NA
j_call: TRBJ1-6
cdr3_nt: TGTGCCAGCAGCTCCAGGGCCGGTTCCCTCCACTTT
cdr3_aa: CASSSRAGSLHF

clone_size: NA
v_call: TRBV3-1/TRBV3-2
d_call: NA
j_call: TRBJ1-2
cdr3_nt: TGTGCCAGCAGCCAAGACAGGGATGGCTACACCTTC
cdr3_aa: CASSQDRDGYTF

clone_size: NA
v_call: TRBV7-3
d_call: NA
j_call: TRBJ1-2
cdr3_nt: TGTGCCAGCAGCCTCGACAGTGAATATGGCTACACCTTC
cdr3_aa: CASSLDSEYGYTF

clone_size: NA
v_call: TRBV27
d_call: NA
j_call: TRBJ1-4
cdr3_nt: TGTGCCAGCAGTTTTGGCCCGGGAACTAATGAAAAACTGTTTTTT
cdr3_aa: CASSFGPGTNEKLFF

clone_size: NA
v_call: TRBV24-1
d_call: NA
j_call: TRBJ2-3
cdr3_nt: TGTGCCACCAGTGTAGGGGGGGCCACAGATACGCAGTATTTT
cdr3_aa: CATSVGGATDTQYF

clone_size: NA
v_call: TRBV27
d_call: NA
j_call: TRBJ1-4
cdr3_nt: TGTGCCAGCAGTTACGGGGTGTCTAATGAAAAACTGTTTTTT
cdr3_aa: CASSYGVSNEKLFF

clone_size: NA
v_call: TRBV14
d_call: NA
j_call: TRBJ2-2
cdr3_nt: TGTGCCAGCAGCCAGAGGCTACCACCGAACACCGGGGAGCTGTTTTTT
cdr3_aa: CASSQRLPPNTGELFF

clone_size: NA
v_call: TRBV5-1
d_call: TRBD1
j_call: TRBJ1-3
cdr3_nt: TGCGCCAGCAGCCCGACTGACAGGGGACCCGGAAACACCATATATTTT
cdr3_aa: CASSPTDRGPGNTIYF

clone_size: few
v_call: TRBV4-3
d_call: NA
j_call: TRBJ1-3
cdr3_nt: TGCGCCAGCGCACTCTCGATCTCTGGAAACACCATATATTTT
cdr3_aa: CASALSISGNTIYF

clone_size: NA
v_call: TRBV10-3
d_call: TRBD1
j_call: TRBJ1-1
cdr3_nt: TGTGCCATCAGTTGGACAGGGGGCTCGATCGCTGAAGCTTTCTTT
cdr3_aa: CAISWTGGSIAEAFF

clone_size: NA
v_call: TRBV6-6
d_call: NA
j_call: TRBJ2-1
cdr3_nt: TGTGCCAGCAGCCTGGAGGAGGGACCCACGGACAATGAGCAGTTCTTC
cdr3_aa: CASSLEEGPTDNEQFF

clone_size: NA
v_call: TRBV4-3
d_call: NA
j_call: TRBJ1-2
cdr3_nt: TGCGCCAGCAGCCAAGAGTTTGCAGGGAATGGCTACACCTTC
cdr3_aa: CASSQEFAGNGYTF

clone_size: NA
v_call: TRBV18
d_call: NA
j_call: TRBJ2-1
cdr3_nt: TGTGCCAGCTCACCCTCAGGGTTTTCTTACAATGAGCAGTTCTTC
cdr3_aa: CASSPSGFSYNEQFF

clone_size: NA
v_call: TRBV20-1
d_call: NA
j_call: TRBJ2-2
cdr3_nt: TGCAGTGCTAGTTCTAGGAACACCGGGGAGCTGTTTTTT
cdr3_aa: CSASSRNTGELFF

clone_size: NA
v_call: TRBV21-1
d_call: NA
j_call: TRBJ1-1
cdr3_nt: TGTGCCAGCAGCACATCGGCCGGGACAGGGGGGCCTTTGAACACTGAAGCTTTCTTT
cdr3_aa: CASSTSAGTGGPLNTEAFF

clone_size: NA
v_call: TRBV2
d_call: TRBD1
j_call: TRBJ1-2
cdr3_nt: TGTGCCAGCAATCCGACAGGGGGCGCTTCTGGCTACACCTTC
cdr3_aa: CASNPTGGASGYTF

clone_size: once
v_call: TRBV15
d_call: NA
j_call: TRBJ2-2
cdr3_nt: TGTGCCACCAGTCCCGAGAGGGCCACCGGGGAGCTGTTTTTT
cdr3_aa: CATSPERATGELFF

clone_size: NA
v_call: TRBV5-1
d_call: NA
j_call: TRBJ1-2
cdr3_nt: TGCGCCAGCAGCTTAGCCCAGGGTGGAGGCTACACCTTC
cdr3_aa: CASSLAQGGGYTF

clone_size: few
v_call: TRBV7-9
d_call: NA
j_call: TRBJ1-6
cdr3_nt: TGTGCCAGCAGCGAGGGGGGGACACCTAATTCACCCCTCCACTTT
cdr3_aa: CASSEGGTPNSPLHF

clone_size: once
v_call: TRBV19
d_call: TRBD1
j_call: TRBJ1-1
cdr3_nt: TGTGCCAGTAGTACGTTAGGACAGGGGACCGCTGAAGCTTTCTTT
cdr3_aa: CASSTLGQGTAEAFF